This T cell receptor (beta chain) was captured in a study of post-analysis software for immune sequencing data. The germline gives CDR1 SGHRS, CDR2 YFSETQ. V lost 8 bases, J lost 10 bases, and 16 bases lay in between. This CDR3 region has 12 residues. For this clonotype: The antigen is unknown.

The library was made from cDNA and included unique molecular identifiers. TCRdb processed the PCR reads anew with MiXCR; each CDR3 protein has one entry. The data show hundreds of thousands of distinct CDR3 sequences, around 50% seen once. Study outcomes and limitations: TRBV5-6, TRBV5-1 and TRBV20-1 belonged to a set of roughly five TRBV segments that were more frequent in patients than controls.

This receptor was obtained from a girl aged 10-17 years with multiple sclerosis. The rearrangement uses TRBV5-1 and TRBJ2-1; D remains unclear. The specimen was blood. DNA of the CDR3: TGCGCCAGTTCCCAATCGTCCTACGAGCAGTTCTTC. Protein sequence: CASSQSSYEQFF.